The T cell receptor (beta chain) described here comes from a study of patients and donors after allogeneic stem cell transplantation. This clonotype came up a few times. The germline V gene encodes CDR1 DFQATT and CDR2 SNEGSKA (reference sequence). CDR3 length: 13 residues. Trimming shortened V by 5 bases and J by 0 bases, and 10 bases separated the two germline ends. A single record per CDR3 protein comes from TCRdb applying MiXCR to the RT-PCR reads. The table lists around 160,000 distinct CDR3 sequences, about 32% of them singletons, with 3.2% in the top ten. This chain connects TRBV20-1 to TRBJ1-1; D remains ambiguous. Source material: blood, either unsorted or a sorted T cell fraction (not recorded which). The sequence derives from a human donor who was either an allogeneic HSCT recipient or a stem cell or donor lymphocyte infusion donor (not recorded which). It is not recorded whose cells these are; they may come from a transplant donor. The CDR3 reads CSAEPHMNTEAFF. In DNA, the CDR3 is TGCAGTGCTGAACCGCATATGAACACTGAAGCTTTCTTT.